Shown below are 3 T cell receptor beta chains from a single sample sequenced in a study of blood T cells in healthy people across ages. A J-beta primer mix and a sample-barcoded 5' primer were used in a second PCR of about 7 to 12 cycles. One entry per CDR3 protein results from TCRdb running MiXCR on the 5' RACE reads. The data contain 600,000 or so distinct CDR3 sequences, around 21% of them singletons. Sequencing used blood. Receptor source: a man between 65 and 79 years old in good health.

This clonotype was found a few times. This chain connects TRBV7-9 to TRBJ1-2; D uncertain. V was cut by 5 bases and J by 8 bases, with 15 bases left in between. The germline V gene encodes CDR1 SEHNR and CDR2 FQNEAQ (reference sequence). There are 13 residues in the CDR3. CDR3: CASSPTNGVGYTF. The CDR3 DNA sequence: TGTGCCAGCAGCCCCACCAACGGGGTAGGCTACACCTTC.

This sequence joins TRBV29-1 and TRBJ2-3, with 8 nucleotides matching TRBD1. Trimming cost V 7 bases and J 5 bases; bases outside gene matches: 2. The germline V gene encodes CDR1 SQVTM and CDR2 ANQGSEA. The CDR3 is made up of 11 amino acids. CDR3 amino acids: CSGGQGDTQYF. The CDR3 DNA follows: TGCAGCGGTGGACAGGGAGATACGCAGTATTTT.

This rearrangement joins TRBV5-1 to TRBJ1-1; D perhaps matches TRBD1 (5 bases). Germline V CDR1 and CDR2: SGHRS, YFSETQ. CDR3 length: 14 residues. Trimming left V 2 bases short and J 6 bases short, with 14 bases between. CDR3: CASSFPREGAEAFF. DNA of the CDR3: TGCGCCAGCAGCTTTCCCAGGGAGGGCGCTGAAGCTTTCTTT.